What follows describes a single T cell receptor (beta chain). The antigen is unknown. The data are from a study of CD8 T cells in ankylosing spondylitis. By quantitative 5'-RACE with molecular barcodes, the TCR beta libraries were made. TCRdb passed the 5' RACE reads through MiXCR, listing each CDR3 protein once. The repertoire holds roughly 440,000 distinct CDR3 sequences, with 17% as singletons. The CDR3 has 13 residues. CDR1 and CDR2 (germline): SGHVS, FQNEAQ. V lost 5 bases and J lost 4, with 11 bases in between. Overall study findings and caveats: CD8+ disease-linked clones were present at relatively low frequencies in blood. Reportedly, disease-linked clones are significantly enriched in ankylosing spondylitis patients' matched synovial fluid. One TCR beta motif, made up of 7 or 8 highly homologous variants, appeared characteristic of ankylosing spondylitis blood.

The receptor was derived from a male donor with ankylosing spondylitis. The sample consisted of blood, either unsorted or a sorted T cell fraction (not recorded which). The chain employs TRBV7-8 and TRBJ1-2; no clear D. CDR3: CASSPSEVYGYTF. The CDR3 DNA sequence: TGTGCCAGCAGCCCCTCAGAAGTCTATGGCTACACCTTC. Drawing the rest from reference TRBV7-8 and TRBJ1-2, the complete variable domain is GAGVSQSPRYKVAKRGQDVALRCDPISGHVSLFWYQQALGQGPEFLTYFQNEAQLDKSGLPSDRFFAERPEGSVSTLKIQRTQQEDSAVYLCASSPSEVYGYTFGSGTRLTVV.